The text below deals with one T cell receptor beta chain. The data were obtained in a study of blood T cell repertoires in COVID-19. Study at large: Both acute and convalescent COVID-19 samples were obtained from the United States, Italy and Spain. PBMCs, B-cell-depleted T cells, or T cells provided the cDNA or gDNA that made up the material.

How the authors handled the data: How many nucleated cells were present was estimated from reference gene primer amplification. Using immunoSEQ multiplex PCR, the repertoire was profiled, and TCRdb retains in-frame clones only, with some absent. From that table come the V and J calls and clone size; the DNA was used to work out D and trimming. Found here are around 220,000 clones, roughly 80% of them singletons; the top ten hold over 9.5%. The receptor was derived from a woman aged 80 or over with acute or convalescent COVID-19. Material: peripheral blood.

Here the CDR3 reads CAISEQPSGVNTGELFF. In DNA form, the CDR3 reads TGTGCCATCAGTGAACAACCTAGCGGGGTGAACACCGGGGAGCTGTTTTTT. V usage is TRBV10-3 and J usage is TRBJ2-2, with 9 bases that match TRBD2. Looked up from germline, CDR1 is ENHRY and CDR2 is SYGVKD. This CDR3 is 17 amino acids long. Trimming removed 3 bases from V and 1 base from J; junction bases left unmatched: 6.